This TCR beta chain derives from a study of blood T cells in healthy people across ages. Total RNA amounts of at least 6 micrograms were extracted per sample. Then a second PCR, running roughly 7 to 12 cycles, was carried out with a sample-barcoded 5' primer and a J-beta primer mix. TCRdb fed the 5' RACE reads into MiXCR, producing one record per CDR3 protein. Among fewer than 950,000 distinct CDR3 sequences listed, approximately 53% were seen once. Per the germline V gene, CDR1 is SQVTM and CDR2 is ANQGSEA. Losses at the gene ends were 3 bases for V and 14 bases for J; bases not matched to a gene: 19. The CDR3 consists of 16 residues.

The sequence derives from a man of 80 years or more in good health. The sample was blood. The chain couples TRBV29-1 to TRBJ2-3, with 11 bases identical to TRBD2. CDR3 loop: CSVDVRLAGRHRYAYF. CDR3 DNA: TGCAGCGTTGATGTTAGACTAGCGGGGAGGCACAGATACGCGTATTTT.